The clone carrying this TCR beta chain was recorded at least ten times. The entry originates in a study of neurological immune-mediated disorders. The cDNA came from 5'RACE, which used 10-nucleotide random UMIs. MiXCR, run by TCRdb on the 5' RACE reads, gives a single entry per CDR3 protein. This repertoire shows tens of thousands of distinct CDR3 sequences, about 5.5% found once; its top ten account for 2.2%. The source is a woman in her twenties or thirties with multiple sclerosis. Source material: PBMCs.

Written as DNA, the CDR3 is TGTGCCAGTAGTACCGGACTAGATCGGTACGAGCAGTACGTC. Translated: CASSTGLDRYEQYV. The chain uses TRBV19 and TRBJ2-7, with TRBD2 matching 7 bases. CDR3 length: 14 amino acids. CDR1 and CDR2 from the germline V gene are LNHDA and SQIVND (reference sequence). The V and J ends lost 4 bases and 4 bases, in that order; junction bases with no gene match: 7.